A single T cell receptor beta chain is shown here with its context. Its target is unknown. The sample comes from a study of T-cell memory formation after mild COVID-19. On the study more broadly: TCR clusters were mostly donor specific.

From germline, CDR1 is MNHNS and CDR2 SASEGT. The CDR3 covers 11 residues. Trimming shortened V by 3 bases and J by 13 bases, and 12 bases separated the two germline ends. The study, taken as a whole, reports: CD4+ clones that contracted lay mainly in CM and EM; CD8+ ones lay in EMRA. Proof of SARS-CoV-2 specificity was absent for the second-wave clones that crested on day 37.

TCRalpha and TCRbeta libraries used 5'RACE with constant-segment primers and UMIs. TCRdb ran MiXCR on the 5' RACE reads and lists one entry per CDR3 protein. Here the sample spans around 370,000 distinct CDR3 sequences, 20% to 25% being singletons. Sequenced input: PBMCs or a T cell subset sorted from them (not recorded which). The V and J genes are TRBV6-1 and TRBJ2-5; D ambiguous. This clonotype originated in an adult woman who had mild COVID-19 (a few samples of this study predate the infection). Cell type and time point are not known. The CDR3 sequence: CASSDQLLRYF. The CDR3, as DNA: TGTGCCAGCAGTGATCAGCTGCTGCGGTACTTC.